This T cell receptor (beta chain) was captured by sequencing in a study of blood T cell repertoires in COVID-19 (TCRdb year 2020). About the study as a whole: Collaborator samples came from the United States, Italy and Spain and covered acute and convalescent phases of COVID-19. A freely available public database, intended as a resource for researchers studying the immune response to SARS-CoV-2, is where the repertoires were released. The prospective study material was composed of cDNA or gDNA derived from T cells, B-cell-depleted T cells, or PBMCs. Nearly every sample came with metadata listing a de-identified subject ID, COVID-19 status, age in years and sex. Deeply sampled blood TCRbeta repertoires from subjects exposed to, actively infected with, or recovered from COVID-19 were included in the dataset. The samples were drawn from two sources: the first 160 participants of the ongoing ImmuneRACE study, and 1,000 to 1,500 subjects contributed by 6 global collaborators. HLA class I and class II types, where available, came from metadata supplied by the sample provider rather than from assay-based typing.

The paper as a whole reports these results and caveats: The quantity of clinical and demographic metadata differed by source and by participant and was supplied without curation.

Collaborating institutions collected whole blood in K2EDTA tubes following their own protocols. For TCRbeta analysis, collaborators shipped samples as frozen whole blood, isolated PBMCs, or DNA extracted from either of those sample types. On this clone: Its antigen is currently not known. Per-nucleotide qualities are absent, and no much larger clonotype sits a single base away.

From the germline V gene (reference sequence), CDR1 is SEHNR and CDR2 is FQNEAQ. The CDR3 runs 16 residues from the cysteine to the phenylalanine. The CDR3 DNA has 48 bases and is translated from base 1. The V and J ends are trimmed by 5 bases and 5 bases, leaving 22 bases between them. TCRbeta CDR3 regions were amplified from genomic DNA using the immunoSEQ Assay, a bias-controlled multiplex PCR. In the paper's pipeline: The number of nucleated cells in each sample was estimated from the amplification of reference gene primers within the assay. To quantify the absolute abundance of each unique TCRbeta CDR3 rearrangement, sequence reads were collapsed and filtered. For each sample, productive Simpson clonality was calculated as the square root of Simpson's diversity index across productive rearrangements. The immuneACCESS repertoire file appears here via TCRdb, limited to in-frame rearrangements. These files lack a portion of the clones; in checked studies, under half of the deficit traces to unresolved V genes, and the cause of the others is not known. The V and J calls and clone size are taken from that table; D and trimming were inferred from the DNA. The sample table contains around 180,000 clones; only one count was recorded for roughly 88% of them. Jointly, the top ten make up about 3.3% of the sample.

The TCR sequence derives from a man in his 60s with acute or convalescent COVID-19. The chain is assembled from TRBV7-9 and TRBJ2-7; the D gene assignment is ambiguous. What was sequenced was peripheral blood. The bases are TGTGCCAGCAGCACACGACCTCAAGCGCCCAACAACGAGCAGTACTTC. Its protein reads: CASSTRPQAPNNEQYF.